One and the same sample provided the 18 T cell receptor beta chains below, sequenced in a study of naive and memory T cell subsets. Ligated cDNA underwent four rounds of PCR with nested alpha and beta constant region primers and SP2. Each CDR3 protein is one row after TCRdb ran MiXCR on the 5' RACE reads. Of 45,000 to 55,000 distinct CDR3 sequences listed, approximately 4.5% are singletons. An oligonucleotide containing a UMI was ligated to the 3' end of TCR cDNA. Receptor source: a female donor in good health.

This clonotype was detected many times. CDR3 DNA: TGTGCCAGCAGCGAAACAGGCTCTGGAAACACCATATATTTT. Translation gives CASSETGSGNTIYF. The chain is built from TRBV7-9 and TRBJ1-3; a weak D match, TRBD1 (5 bases). CDR3 length: 14 amino acids. The V end was cut by 5 bases, the J end by 0 bases, with 8 bases between. The germline V gene encodes CDR1 SEHNR and CDR2 FQNEAQ (reference sequence).

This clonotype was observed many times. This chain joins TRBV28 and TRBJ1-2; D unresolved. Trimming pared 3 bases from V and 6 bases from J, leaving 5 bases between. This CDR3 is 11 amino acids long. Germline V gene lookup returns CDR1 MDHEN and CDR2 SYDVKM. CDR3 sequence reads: CASSFANGYTF. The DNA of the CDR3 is TGTGCCAGCAGTTTTGCAAATGGCTACACCTTC.

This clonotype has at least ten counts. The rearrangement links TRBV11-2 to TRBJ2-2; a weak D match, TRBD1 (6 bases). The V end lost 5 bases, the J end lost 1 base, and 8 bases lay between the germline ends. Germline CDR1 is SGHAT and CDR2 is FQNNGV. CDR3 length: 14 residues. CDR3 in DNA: TGTGCCAGCAGCCCGGGACAGAACACCGGGGAGCTGTTTTTT. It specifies CASSPGQNTGELFF.

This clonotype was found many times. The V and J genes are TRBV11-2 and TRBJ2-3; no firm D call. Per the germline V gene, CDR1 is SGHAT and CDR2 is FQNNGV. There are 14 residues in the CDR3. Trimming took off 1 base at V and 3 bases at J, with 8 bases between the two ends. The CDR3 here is CASSLARLTDTQYF. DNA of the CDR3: TGTGCCAGCAGCTTAGCAAGACTTACAGATACGCAGTATTTT.

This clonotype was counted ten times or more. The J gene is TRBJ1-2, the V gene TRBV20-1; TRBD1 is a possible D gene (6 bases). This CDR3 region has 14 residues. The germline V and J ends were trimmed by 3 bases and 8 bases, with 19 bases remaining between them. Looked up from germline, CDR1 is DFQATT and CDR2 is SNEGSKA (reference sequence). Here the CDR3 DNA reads TGCAGTGCTAGCCACCGGGACACGCTGAGGGGCTACACCTTC. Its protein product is CSASHRDTLRGYTF.

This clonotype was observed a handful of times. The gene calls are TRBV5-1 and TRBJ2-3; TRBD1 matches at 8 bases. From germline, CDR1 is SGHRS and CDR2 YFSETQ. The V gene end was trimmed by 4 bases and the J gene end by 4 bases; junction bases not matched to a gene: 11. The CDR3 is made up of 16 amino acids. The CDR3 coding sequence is TGCGCCAGCAGCCAGAGACGGACAGGGCGCCCAGATACGCAGTATTTT. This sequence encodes CASSQRRTGRPDTQYF.

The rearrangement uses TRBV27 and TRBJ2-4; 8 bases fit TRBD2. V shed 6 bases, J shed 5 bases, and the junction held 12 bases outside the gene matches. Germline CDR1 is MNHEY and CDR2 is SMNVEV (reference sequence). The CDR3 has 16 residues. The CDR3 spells CASRPTFAGGQNIQYF. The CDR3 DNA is TGTGCCAGCAGGCCGACCTTCGCGGGAGGCCAAAACATTCAGTACTTC.

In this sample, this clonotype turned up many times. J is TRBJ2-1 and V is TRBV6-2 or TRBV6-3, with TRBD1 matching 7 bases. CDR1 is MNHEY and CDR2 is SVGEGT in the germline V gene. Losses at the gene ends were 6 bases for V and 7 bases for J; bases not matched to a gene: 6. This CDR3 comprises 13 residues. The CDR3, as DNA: TGTGCCAGCAGATCCAGGGGGAAGAATGAGCAGTTCTTC. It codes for CASRSRGKNEQFF.

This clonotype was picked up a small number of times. CDR3 coding DNA: TGTGCCAGTAGTATAAGAGGGAAGGGTGAAAAACTGTTTTTT. This gives the protein CASSIRGKGEKLFF. The genes are TRBV19 and TRBJ1-4; D gene unclear. There are 14 residues in the CDR3. Germline V gives CDR1 LNHDA, CDR2 SQIVND (reference sequence). V gave up 2 bases and J gave up 7 bases, with 11 bases separating them.

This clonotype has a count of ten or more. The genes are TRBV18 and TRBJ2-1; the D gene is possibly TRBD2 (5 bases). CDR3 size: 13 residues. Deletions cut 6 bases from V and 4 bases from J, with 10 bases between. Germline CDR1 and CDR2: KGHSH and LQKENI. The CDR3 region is CASSPGIYNEQFF. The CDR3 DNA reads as TGTGCCAGCTCCCCGGGGATATACAATGAGCAGTTCTTC.

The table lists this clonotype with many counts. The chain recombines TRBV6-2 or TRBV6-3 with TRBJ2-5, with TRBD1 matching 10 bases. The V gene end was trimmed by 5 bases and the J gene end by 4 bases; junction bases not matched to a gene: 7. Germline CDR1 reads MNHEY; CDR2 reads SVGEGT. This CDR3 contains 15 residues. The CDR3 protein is CASSTPTGGGETQYF. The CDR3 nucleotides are TGTGCCAGCAGTACCCCGACAGGGGGCGGAGAGACCCAGTACTTC.

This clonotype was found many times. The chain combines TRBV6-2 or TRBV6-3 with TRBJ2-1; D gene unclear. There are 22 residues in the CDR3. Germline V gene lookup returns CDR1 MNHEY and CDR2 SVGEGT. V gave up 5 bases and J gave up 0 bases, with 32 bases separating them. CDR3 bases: TGTGCCAGCAGTGCCCTCTTCGACCTATGGACGGCCACTAAGAGCTCCTACAATGAGCAGTTCTTC. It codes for CASSALFDLWTATKSSYNEQFF.

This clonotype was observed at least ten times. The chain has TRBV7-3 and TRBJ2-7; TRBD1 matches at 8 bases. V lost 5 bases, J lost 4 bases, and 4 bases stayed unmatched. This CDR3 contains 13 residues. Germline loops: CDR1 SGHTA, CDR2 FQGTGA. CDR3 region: CASSHGQGYEQYF. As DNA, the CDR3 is TGTGCCAGCAGCCACGGACAGGGTTACGAGCAGTACTTC.

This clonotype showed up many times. The CDR3 spells CASSLVGVPISGANVLTF. In DNA, the CDR3 is TGTGCCAGCAGCTTGGTCGGGGTTCCCATCTCTGGGGCCAACGTCCTGACTTTC. V and J are TRBV5-6 and TRBJ2-6; the D gene is possibly TRBD2 (5 bases). Germline V gives CDR1 SGHDT, CDR2 YYEEEE. CDR3 length: 18 amino acids. Trimming removed 0 bases at V and 0 bases at J, with 13 bases between.

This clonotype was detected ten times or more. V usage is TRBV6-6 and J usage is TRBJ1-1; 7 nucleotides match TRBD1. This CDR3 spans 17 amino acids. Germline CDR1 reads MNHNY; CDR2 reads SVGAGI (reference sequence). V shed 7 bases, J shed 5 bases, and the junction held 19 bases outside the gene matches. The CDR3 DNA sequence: TGTGCCAGCAAAGGGGCCGATAAGGGGGCCTCGGGGACTGAAGCTTTCTTT. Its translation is CASKGADKGASGTEAFF.

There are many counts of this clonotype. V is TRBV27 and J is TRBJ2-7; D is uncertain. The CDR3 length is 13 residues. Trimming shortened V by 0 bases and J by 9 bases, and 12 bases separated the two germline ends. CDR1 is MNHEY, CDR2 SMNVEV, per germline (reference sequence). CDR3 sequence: CASSLSGPIGQYF. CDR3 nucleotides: TGTGCCAGCAGTTTATCGGGTCCGATCGGGCAGTACTTC.

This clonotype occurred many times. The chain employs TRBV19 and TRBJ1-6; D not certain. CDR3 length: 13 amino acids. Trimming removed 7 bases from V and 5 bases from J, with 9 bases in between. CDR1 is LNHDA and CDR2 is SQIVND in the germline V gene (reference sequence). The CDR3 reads CASTQRDNSPLHF. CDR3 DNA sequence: TGTGCCAGTACCCAGAGGGATAATTCACCCCTCCACTTT.

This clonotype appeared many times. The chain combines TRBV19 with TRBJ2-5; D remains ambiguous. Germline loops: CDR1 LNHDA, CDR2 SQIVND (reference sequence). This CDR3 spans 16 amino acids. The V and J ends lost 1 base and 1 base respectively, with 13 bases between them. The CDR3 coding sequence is TGTGCCAGTAGTATAGGATTTCGAGCCTTCCAAGAGACCCAGTACTTC. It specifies CASSIGFRAFQETQYF.